What follows describes a single T cell receptor beta chain. Its matching antigen is unknown. Sequence at one end of the junction differs from germline and may be a read error. The data were obtained in a study of tumor-infiltrating lymphocytes in primary liver carcinoma. For the study at large: The neoplasms were of stage T1-T3 N0M0, with dimensions of about 4.2 to 11 cm across. Findings and caveats of the study: A small share of top clones, only about 7-25%, was found in all five tumor regions. Tumor top-250-clone fractions significantly exceeded those of blood (p = 0.039).

The V gene's germline CDR1 is WSHSY and CDR2 SAAADI. The CDR3 totals 14 residues. TCR beta cDNA came from about 0.55 ug total RNA, primed with a constant-region primer. Libraries for TCR beta were built through three nested multiplex PCR rounds, which together made up a slightly modified ARM-PCR procedure. Two initial PCR rounds of around 10 cycles each paired TRBV1-TRBV30 forward primers with a C-beta reverse primer. TCRdb analysed the multiplex PCR reads with MiXCR anew, one entry per CDR3 protein. Among about 200,000 distinct CDR3 sequences listed, approximately 80% were seen once. Unsorted bulk tissue of about 20-30 mg yielded co-extracted RNA and DNA.

The origin of this receptor is a man aged 35 to 55 with primary liver carcinoma and hepatitis B virus infection. The sample taken for sequencing was tumor tissue from primary liver carcinoma. The J gene is TRBJ2-7, the V gene TRBV10-2, with D possibly matching TRBD1 (6 bases). The CDR3: CGSSESTGRNEQYF. In DNA, the CDR3 is TGCGGCAGCAGTGAGTCGACAGGTAGGAACGAGCAGTACTTC.